The sequence of this TCR beta chain was determined in a study of identifying expanded T cells in peripheral blood. Study-level results: Differentially abundant clones: about 1.2 between replicates, 15 to 17 at roughly 13 days, approximately 19 at four. Across healthy donors, higher total template counts meant significantly greater approximately two-week count variance.

The method was immunoSEQ multiplex PCR; TCRdb's version includes in-frame clones alone and lacks a portion of them. The table has over 70,000 clones, 70% to 90% seen once; the top ten hold 15% to 20%. Healthy donors had no documented immune events, such as infections, while sampled. The V gene end was trimmed by 5 bases and the J gene end by 3 bases; junction bases not matched to a gene: 9. The germline V gene encodes CDR1 MNHNY and CDR2 SVGAGI (reference sequence). The CDR3 is 16 residues long. Turning to this clone: Its antigen is unidentified.

The sequenced material came from blood. The origin of this receptor is a person between 18 and 70 years old in good health. The gene calls are TRBV6-6 and TRBJ2-7; TRBD1 matches 11 bases. DNA for the CDR3: TGTGCCAGCAGTCTATATGGACAGGGGGCCGGCTACGAGCAGTACTTC. It is translated as CASSLYGQGAGYEQYF.